The 21 T cell receptor beta chains below come from one sample, sequenced in a study of T-cell reconstitution after alpha-beta-depleted transplantation in children. Researchers prepared the TCRbeta library using unique molecular identifiers, the study reports. TCRdb itself ran the PCR reads through MiXCR, one entry per CDR3 protein. Of about 540,000 distinct CDR3 sequences in the sample, approximately 20% were seen once. The sequencing here drew on PBMCs from the stem cell graft donor, taken from the stem cell graft. The receptors stem from a human donor who donated a stem cell graft to a child with acute lymphoblastic leukemia.

Only a few counts were recorded for this clonotype. The chain joins TRBV12-3 or TRBV12-4 to TRBJ2-5; 7 bases agree with TRBD2. The CDR3 has 15 residues. With 3 bases clipped from V and 5 bases from J, the junction kept 9 bases outside the gene matches. The CDR3 sequence: CASSLMGGPAETQYF. CDR3 bases: TGTGCCAGCAGTTTGATGGGAGGGCCGGCCGAGACCCAGTACTTC.

There are a few counts of this clonotype. This chain connects TRBV4-1 to TRBJ2-6; TRBD1 aligns across 7 bases. The CDR3 has 21 amino acids. Trimming removed 0 bases from V and 1 base from J; junction bases left unmatched: 15. Germline lookup yields CDR1 MGHRA and CDR2 YSYEKL. CDR3 region: CASSQEFRGPGGLSGANVLTF. Written as DNA, the CDR3 is TGCGCCAGCAGCCAAGAGTTTAGAGGGCCAGGGGGTTTATCTGGGGCCAACGTCCTGACTTTC.

This clonotype has more than one count but fewer than ten. V gene TRBV5-1 combines with J gene TRBJ1-4; weak D call: TRBD1 (5 bases). The ends were cut back, 3 bases at V and 6 bases at J, with 15 bases in the middle. Germline V gene lookup returns CDR1 SGHRS and CDR2 YFSETQ. The CDR3 has 15 residues. The CDR3: CASSWTRGGDEKLFF. The CDR3 DNA reads TGCGCCAGCAGCTGGACAAGGGGAGGCGATGAAAAACTGTTTTTT.

This clonotype was detected only a few times. The chain is built from TRBV4-2 and TRBJ2-7, with D perhaps matching TRBD1 (6 bases). CDR3 length: 13 residues. The V end was cut by 1 base, the J end by 10 bases, with 14 bases between. Germline V gene lookup returns CDR1 LGHNA and CDR2 YNFKEQ. In DNA form, the CDR3 reads TGTGCCAGCAGCCAAGGGGGACAACTGGGACAGTACTTC. Translation gives CASSQGGQLGQYF.

This clonotype was recorded at least ten times. The rearrangement links TRBV24-1 to TRBJ2-1; D remains unclear. CDR1 is KGHDR, CDR2 SFDVKD, per germline. This CDR3 has 12 amino acids. The V end lost 2 bases, the J end lost 10 bases, and 8 bases lay between the germline ends. The chain's CDR3 is CATSDSVGEQFF. The CDR3 bases are TGTGCCACCAGTGATTCCGTCGGCGAGCAGTTCTTC.

The sample holds a few counts of this clonotype. The chain carries TRBV25-1 and TRBJ2-7, with TRBD2 matching 13 bases. CDR1 and CDR2 (germline): MGHDK, SYGVNS. The CDR3 has 16 amino acids. Germline trimming cut 3 bases from V and 12 bases from J; bases unmatched to any gene: 14. CDR3 loop: CASSDSRTSGSKSPYF. CDR3 coding DNA: TGTGCCAGCAGTGATTCTAGGACTAGCGGGAGTAAAAGTCCGTACTTC.

J is TRBJ2-2 and V is TRBV29-1; 7 bases are shared with TRBD1. J lost 0 bases, V lost 4 bases, and 2 bases had no gene match. This CDR3 is built from 14 residues. Germline loops: CDR1 SQVTM, CDR2 ANQGSEA. The CDR3 loop is CSVGDSSNTGELFF. The CDR3 DNA sequence: TGCAGCGTTGGGGACAGTTCGAACACCGGGGAGCTGTTTTTT.

There are many counts of this clonotype. This chain joins TRBV29-1 and TRBJ1-1; D is uncertain. Trimming took 5 bases from V and 5 from J, leaving 6 bases between them. The CDR3 totals 10 residues. The V gene's germline CDR1 is SQVTM and CDR2 ANQGSEA. For the CDR3, the DNA is TGCAGCGTTTTGAGGACTGAAGCTTTCTTT. Its translation: CSVLRTEAFF. The complete variable domain, with remaining parts taken from reference TRBV29-1 and TRBJ1-1, reads SAVISQKPSRDICQRGTSLTIQCQVDSQVTMMFWYRQQPGQSLTLIATANQGSEATYESGFVIDKFPISRPNLTFSTLTVSNMSPEDSSIYLCSVLRTEAFFGQGTRLTVV.

Here the CDR3 reads CASSEGLVRPDTQYF. The CDR3 DNA sequence: TGTGCCAGCAGTGAAGGGCTAGTTCGCCCAGATACGCAGTATTTT. V gene TRBV6-1 combines with J gene TRBJ2-3; D gene unclear. CDR3 length: 15 residues. In germline, CDR1 is MNHNS, CDR2 SASEGT. Deletions cut 1 base from V and 4 bases from J, with 12 bases between.

V is TRBV9 and J is TRBJ2-7; the D gene is possibly TRBD2 (6 bases). Trimming left V 4 bases short and J 2 bases short, with 16 bases between. CDR3 size: 15 residues. Germline V gene sequence: CDR1 SGDLS, CDR2 YYNGEE. The CDR3 protein is CASSPAGQNPYEQYF. CDR3 coding DNA: TGTGCCAGCAGCCCCGCGGGGCAGAACCCCTACGAGCAGTACTTC.

The J gene is TRBJ2-5, the V gene TRBV13; D gene unclear. Germline V gene sequence: CDR1 PRHDT, CDR2 FYEKMQ (reference sequence). V was clipped by 5 bases and J by 3 bases, with 10 bases between them. This CDR3 is built from 13 residues. The CDR3 reads CASSGQLEETQYF. CDR3 nucleotide sequence: TGTGCCAGCAGCGGGCAGCTTGAAGAGACCCAGTACTTC.

This clonotype has at least ten counts. The chain carries TRBV12-3 or TRBV12-4 and TRBJ2-5; 11 bases align to TRBD2. This CDR3 is 16 amino acids long. V was clipped by 2 bases and J by 2 bases; unmatched bases: 4. As DNA, the CDR3 is TGTGCCAGCAGTTTAATACTAGCGGGAGTTCAAGAGACCCAGTACTTC. As protein: CASSLILAGVQETQYF.

DNA of the CDR3: TGTGCCAGCAGTTTATCCTCAGGGACAGGCATCTATGGCTACACCTTC. The encoded protein is CASSLSSGTGIYGYTF. J is TRBJ1-2 and V is TRBV12-3 or TRBV12-4; TRBD1 matches at 8 bases. The CDR3 spans 16 residues. Losses at the gene ends were 2 bases for V and 4 bases for J; bases not matched to a gene: 9.

The V call is TRBV3-1, the J call TRBJ1-5; 9 nucleotides agree with TRBD1. CDR3 length: 15 amino acids. Per germline, CDR1 LGHDT and CDR2 YNNKEL (reference sequence). Trimming removed 3 bases from V and 6 bases from J; junction bases left unmatched: 6. CDR3 residues: CASSQGDRVGQPQHF. The CDR3 bases are TGTGCCAGCAGCCAGGGGGACAGGGTAGGTCAGCCCCAGCATTTT.

The rearrangement links TRBV9 to TRBJ2-2; D call uncertain. This CDR3 spans 15 amino acids. V gave up 0 bases and J gave up 1 base, with 7 bases separating them. Germline V lookup: CDR1 SGDLS, CDR2 YYNGEE. The CDR3: CASSVVGRNTGELFF. CDR3 nucleotides: TGTGCCAGCAGCGTAGTTGGCCGGAACACCGGGGAGCTGTTTTTT.

This clonotype occurred a few times. The CDR3 DNA is TGTGCCAGCAGTGTCCATGGACCTCCCTACGAGCAGTACTTC. Encoded protein: CASSVHGPPYEQYF. The chain links TRBV12-3 or TRBV12-4 to TRBJ2-7; D is uncertain. Trimming removed 5 bases from V and 2 bases from J, with 13 bases in between. The CDR3 consists of 14 residues.

The J gene is TRBJ2-1, the V gene TRBV12-3 or TRBV12-4; maybe TRBD1 (5 bases). The CDR3 consists of 15 residues. V lost 3 bases and J lost 4, with 13 bases in between. In DNA form, the CDR3 reads TGTGCCAGCAGTTTTTTGGGGCGCGGTTACAATGAGCAGTTCTTC. Protein sequence: CASSFLGRGYNEQFF.

The chain is built from TRBV6-2 or TRBV6-3 and TRBJ2-7; 11 bases are shared with TRBD2. Trimming took 0 bases from V and 2 from J; bases not matched to a gene: 6. Germline V gene sequence: CDR1 MNHEY, CDR2 SVGEGT. This CDR3 has 17 amino acids. The DNA of the CDR3 is TGTGCCAGCAGTTACTCAACTAGCGGGAGCGGCCCCTACGAGCAGTACTTC. Protein sequence: CASSYSTSGSGPYEQYF.

The sample holds a few counts of this clonotype. This chain links TRBV6-5 with TRBJ2-1, with D hard to call. The CDR3 runs to 13 residues. Germline CDR1 is MNHEY and CDR2 is SVGAGI. Trimming shortened V by 4 bases and J by 8 bases, and 12 bases separated the two germline ends. Here the CDR3 reads CASSLLTTDEQFF. The CDR3 coding sequence is TGTGCCAGCAGTTTACTAACTACAGATGAGCAGTTCTTC.

This clonotype was found a few times. CDR3 amino acids: CASSFGFVAVGNEKLFF. In nucleotides, the CDR3 is TGTGCCAGCAGTTTTGGTTTCGTCGCTGTGGGAAACGAAAAACTGTTTTTT. This rearrangement joins TRBV27 to TRBJ1-4; D call uncertain. Germline V gene data show CDR1 as MNHEY and CDR2 as SMNVEV (reference sequence). The CDR3 is made up of 17 amino acids. V was shortened by 3 bases and J by 8 bases, with 22 bases between the two germline ends.

The chain joins TRBV21-1 to TRBJ1-5; TRBD1 is the table's D call, not checked against the DNA. TRBV21-1 is shown as a pseudogene. The CDR3 is made up of 17 amino acids. The DNA for the CDR3 is TGTGCCAGCAGCATAATATCGGACAGGCGAGGCAATCAGCCCCAGCATTTT. Amino acid sequence: CASSIISDRRGNQPQHF.